This passage covers 26 T cell receptor beta chains from one sample sequenced in a study of CD8 T cells in Susac syndrome. The authors reverse transcribed roughly 0.5 to 1 ug RNA with random hexamers. Each CDR3 protein is one row after TCRdb ran MiXCR on the immunoSEQ multiplex PCR reads. The table records around 270,000 distinct CDR3 sequences, 89% of them present only once. The sequenced material came from CD8+ T cells from PBMCs. These receptors were obtained from a human donor with multiple sclerosis.

The V gene is TRBV28, the J gene TRBJ2-3; 8 bases match TRBD1. Germline lookup yields CDR1 MDHEN and CDR2 SYDVKM. CDR3 size: 14 residues. J lost 6 bases, V lost 5 bases, and 7 bases had no gene match. The CDR3 sequence: CASSLDRGLDTQYF. The CDR3 coding sequence is TGTGCCAGCAGTCTAGACAGGGGTTTGGATACGCAGTATTTT.

The chain has TRBV20-1 and TRBJ2-7, with D perhaps assigned TRBD1 or TRBD2 (5 bases each). The V end lost 0 bases, the J end lost 2 bases, and 14 bases lay between the germline ends. The CDR3 consists of 15 residues. CDR1 and CDR2 (germline): DFQATT, SNEGSKA (reference sequence). This chain's CDR3 is CSARDPRGLTYEQYF. The CDR3 DNA follows: TGCAGTGCTAGAGACCCCCGGGGCCTTACCTACGAGCAGTACTTC.

This chain links TRBV2 with TRBJ2-7; no reliable D call. Trimming removed 2 bases from V and 4 bases from J, with 9 bases in between. In germline, CDR1 is SNHLY, CDR2 FYNNEI. The CDR3 is made up of 13 amino acids. DNA of the CDR3: TGTGCCAGCAGTGAAAACCAGCCTTACGAGCAGTACTTC. This translates into CASSENQPYEQYF.

This chain links TRBV5-6 with TRBJ1-1; possible D gene TRBD1, 6 bases. The CDR3 totals 16 residues. CDR1 and CDR2 from the germline V gene are SGHDT and YYEEEE. The V gene lost 0 bases and the J gene lost 0 bases, with 12 bases spanning the gap. This CDR3 reads CASSLAQGWMNTEAFF. The DNA of the CDR3 is TGTGCCAGCAGCTTGGCACAGGGCTGGATGAACACTGAAGCTTTCTTT.

The chain joins TRBV25-1 to TRBJ1-2; 11 bases map to TRBD1. CDR1 MGHDK and CDR2 SYGVNS come from the germline V gene. J lost 8 bases, V lost 9 bases, and 2 bases had no gene match. This CDR3 has 11 residues. CDR3 nucleotides: TGTGCCAGACGGACAGGGGGCGGCTACACCTTC. The encoded protein is CARRTGGGYTF.

The chain carries TRBV15 and TRBJ2-1; 13 bases align to TRBD2. V was pared by 0 bases and J by 12 bases, with 8 bases of the junction left unmatched. CDR3 length: 16 amino acids. The V gene's germline CDR1 is LNHNV and CDR2 YYDKDF (reference sequence). The CDR3 sequence is CATSRDRGLAGIGQFF. The CDR3 DNA sequence: TGTGCCACCAGCAGAGATCGGGGACTAGCGGGGATAGGGCAGTTCTTC.

The V call is TRBV16, the J call TRBJ1-4, with D hard to call. In germline, CDR1 is KGHSY, CDR2 FQNENV. V lost 3 bases and J lost 8, with 13 bases in between. The CDR3 extends over 14 amino acids. The CDR3 protein is CASSHRIVGEKLFF. CDR3 bases: TGTGCCAGCAGCCACAGGATCGTCGGGGAAAAACTGTTTTTT.

The gene calls are TRBV20-1 and TRBJ2-7; 10 bases map to TRBD1. Germline V gene sequence: CDR1 DFQATT, CDR2 SNEGSKA (reference sequence). V gave up 5 bases and J gave up 5 bases; unmatched junction bases: 3. The CDR3 runs 12 residues. CDR3 amino acids: CSASTGGHEQYF. CDR3 DNA: TGCAGTGCTTCGACAGGGGGCCACGAGCAGTACTTC.

The chain links TRBV25-1 to TRBJ1-4, with no clear D. Looked up from germline, CDR1 is MGHDK and CDR2 is SYGVNS. V was cut by 4 bases and J by 2 bases, with 11 bases left in between. The CDR3 spans 15 residues. CDR3 loop: CASSAGGWTNEKLFF. In nucleotides, the CDR3 is TGTGCCAGCAGTGCCGGAGGGTGGACTAATGAAAAACTGTTTTTT.

The V and J genes are TRBV28 and TRBJ2-5; 7 nucleotides agree with TRBD2. Unmatched junction bases numbered 6, after V lost 2 bases and J lost 6 bases. Germline V gene lookup returns CDR1 MDHEN and CDR2 SYDVKM. The CDR3 covers 14 residues. The CDR3 protein is CASSLIGGGKTQYF. The CDR3 nucleotides are TGTGCCAGCAGTTTAATTGGGGGGGGGAAGACCCAGTACTTC.

This sequence joins TRBV19 and TRBJ2-7, with D perhaps matching TRBD2 (5 bases). The V end lost 5 bases, the J end lost 4 bases, and 15 bases lay between the germline ends. This CDR3 has 14 residues. The germline CDR1 and CDR2 sequences are LNHDA and SQIVND (reference sequence). The CDR3 DNA follows: TGTGCCAGTAGTTTCGGAGGTAACCCGTACGAGCAGTACTTC. Amino acids: CASSFGGNPYEQYF.

This chain links TRBV6-5 with TRBJ1-6; D call uncertain. Germline assignment: CDR1 MNHEY and CDR2 SVGAGI. Trimming left V 8 bases short and J 0 bases short, with 8 bases between. The CDR3 contains 14 residues. CDR3: CASFEGSYNSPLHF. CDR3 in DNA: TGTGCCAGCTTTGAGGGCTCCTATAATTCACCCCTCCACTTT.

V and J are TRBV6-6 and TRBJ1-4; no definite D call. Germline V gene sequence: CDR1 MNHNY, CDR2 SVGAGI (reference sequence). This CDR3 has 15 amino acids. V was pared by 5 bases and J by 5 bases, with 15 bases between. This CDR3 reads CASSPDAALNEKLFF. CDR3 nucleotide sequence: TGTGCCAGCAGTCCCGACGCGGCTCTAAATGAAAAACTGTTTTTT.

This clonotype was seen once. The J gene is TRBJ1-5, the V gene TRBV27, with D tentatively TRBD1 (5 bases). Germline V lookup: CDR1 MNHEY, CDR2 SMNVEV (reference sequence). CDR3 length: 15 amino acids. Trimming left V 1 base short and J 7 bases short, with 14 bases between. For the CDR3, the DNA is TGTGCCAGCAGTTTATGGTCAGGGAGCGGGCAGCCCCAGCATTTT. Amino acid sequence: CASSLWSGSGQPQHF.

This chain links TRBV19 with TRBJ2-3; D tentatively reads TRBD1 or TRBD2 (5 bases each). Trimming shortened V by 6 bases and J by 6 bases, and 19 bases separated the two germline ends. The CDR3 runs 15 residues. Germline values: CDR1 LNHDA, CDR2 SQIVND (reference sequence). The DNA for the CDR3 is TGTGCCAGTAGGACTACCGGTGAGGGGTCGGATACGCAGTATTTT. This encodes CASRTTGEGSDTQYF.

This chain joins TRBV7-9 and TRBJ2-1; 11 nucleotides align to TRBD2. The CDR3 is made up of 15 amino acids. Germline values: CDR1 SEHNR, CDR2 FQNEAQ (reference sequence). The junction had 8 bases not matched to a gene; V was cut back by 5 bases and J by 8 bases. CDR3 bases: TGTGCCAGCAGCGATGTAGCGGGGGGGCCCCATGAGCAGTTCTTC. Translated: CASSDVAGGPHEQFF.

The V gene is TRBV6-5, the J gene TRBJ2-6, with 9 bases identical to TRBD2. The germline V gene has CDR1 MNHEY and CDR2 SVGAGI. Losses at the gene ends were 2 bases for V and 0 bases for J; bases not matched to a gene: 11. The CDR3 extends over 20 amino acids. As DNA, the CDR3 is TGTGCCAGCAGTTACGGGAAACTAGCGGGTACCCACTCTGGGGCCAACGTCCTGACTTTC. Its translation is CASSYGKLAGTHSGANVLTF.

The rearrangement joins TRBV2 to TRBJ2-4, with D possibly TRBD1 on 5 matching bases. Per germline, CDR1 SNHLY and CDR2 FYNNEI. V lost 6 bases and J 0 bases, leaving 15 bases between the germline ends. This CDR3 region has 16 residues. The DNA of the CDR3 is TGTGCCAGCAGGGAAAGACAGAGTCTAGCCAAAAACATTCAGTACTTC. Translation: CASRERQSLAKNIQYF.

This clonotype has a handful of counts. This chain joins TRBV21-1 and TRBJ2-1. TRBV21-1 is reported as a pseudogene. This CDR3 spans 17 amino acids. The CDR3 region has the DNA TGTGCCAGTACGAGGACCGATAACAACAGCTCCTACAATGAGCAGTTCTTC. It codes for CASTRTDNNSSYNEQFF.

The rearrangement links TRBV7-9 to TRBJ2-5; TRBD2 aligns across 8 bases. With V trimmed by 5 bases and J by 4 bases, 6 bases remained unmatched. Germline V lookup: CDR1 SEHNR, CDR2 FQNEAQ (reference sequence). This CDR3 spans 14 amino acids. As DNA, the CDR3 is TGTGCCAGCAGCCACGCGGGGGGCAGAGAGACCCAGTACTTC. It is translated as CASSHAGGRETQYF.

The chain is built from TRBV7-8 and TRBJ1-6, with 9 bases matching TRBD1. The CDR3 consists of 15 residues. With V trimmed by 5 bases and J by 9 bases, 8 bases remained unmatched. Germline assignment: CDR1 SGHVS and CDR2 FQNEAQ. The CDR3 loop reads CASSALQGASSPLHF. The CDR3 bases are TGTGCCAGCAGCGCCTTACAGGGGGCGAGTTCACCCCTCCACTTT.

The V and J genes are TRBV28 and TRBJ2-7, with 7 bases identical to TRBD2. V lost 6 bases to trimming and J lost 5 bases; unmatched junction nucleotides: 7. CDR1 and CDR2 from the germline V gene are MDHEN and SYDVKM. The CDR3 has 13 amino acids. The CDR3 protein is CASSWRAGDEQYF. CDR3 DNA sequence: TGTGCCAGCAGCTGGAGGGCGGGAGACGAGCAGTACTTC.

This clonotype has just one count. The rearrangement links TRBV20-1 to TRBJ2-5; the D gene is possibly TRBD2 (6 bases). Germline V CDR1 and CDR2: DFQATT, SNEGSKA (reference sequence). The CDR3 is 14 residues long. The V gene lost 4 bases and the J gene lost 4 bases, with 16 bases spanning the gap. CDR3 in amino acids: CSATTGTPLETQYF. The CDR3, as DNA: TGCAGTGCTACAACCGGGACTCCATTAGAGACCCAGTACTTC.

V is TRBV4-2 and J is TRBJ2-7, with D perhaps matching TRBD1 or TRBD2 (5 bases each). Germline CDR1 and CDR2: LGHNA and YNFKEQ. This CDR3 is 16 amino acids long. Trimming took 0 bases from V and 4 from J, leaving 16 bases between them. This chain's CDR3 is CASSQERGTSFYEQYF. Here the CDR3 DNA reads TGTGCCAGCAGCCAAGAAAGGGGCACTAGTTTTTACGAGCAGTACTTC.

The rearrangement links TRBV7-8 to TRBJ2-3; 8 nucleotides match TRBD2. The CDR3 covers 16 residues. Per germline, CDR1 SGHVS and CDR2 FQNEAQ. J gave up 5 bases and V 3 bases, and 10 bases lay outside the gene matches. CDR3 DNA: TGTGCCAGCAGCTTCCGAGCGGGGGACCCGGGAGATACGCAGTATTTT. Amino acids: CASSFRAGDPGDTQYF.

This rearrangement joins TRBV12-3 or TRBV12-4 to TRBJ1-1; the match to TRBD1 covers 7 bases. V dropped 7 bases and J dropped 1; count of bases not matched to a gene: 6. This CDR3 comprises 14 residues. The CDR3 region has the DNA TGTGCCAGCACCTGGGGGACAGCGAACACTGAAGCTTTCTTT. Residues: CASTWGTANTEAFF.